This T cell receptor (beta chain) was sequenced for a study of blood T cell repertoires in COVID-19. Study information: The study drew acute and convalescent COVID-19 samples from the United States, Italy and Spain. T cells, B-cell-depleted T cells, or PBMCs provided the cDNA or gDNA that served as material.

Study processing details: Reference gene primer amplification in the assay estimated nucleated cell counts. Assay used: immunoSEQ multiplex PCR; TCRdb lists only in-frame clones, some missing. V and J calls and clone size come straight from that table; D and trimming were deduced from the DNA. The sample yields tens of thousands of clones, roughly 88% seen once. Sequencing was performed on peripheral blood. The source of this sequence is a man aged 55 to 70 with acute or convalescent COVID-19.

CDR3 region: CASSQAGGGRGEQYF. For the CDR3, the DNA is TGTGCCAGCAGCCAAGCGGGGGGGGGCCGGGGCGAGCAGTACTTC. This chain joins TRBV3-1 (or the pseudogene TRBV3-2) and TRBJ2-7; 8 bases fit TRBD2. Germline V lookup: CDR1 LGHDT, CDR2 YNNKEL (reference sequence). The CDR3 spans 15 residues. The trim removed 1 base at V and 6 bases at J, leaving 8 bases unmatched.